Sequencing of this T cell receptor beta chain was carried out in a study of blood T cell repertoires in COVID-19. Overall study context: In each case, the material was cDNA or gDNA derived from T cells, B-cell-depleted T cells, or PBMCs.

Enrollment of patients from Seattle took place during active infection, with longitudinal follow-up. V dropped 6 bases and J dropped 7 bases, with 15 bases sitting between them. Germline values: CDR1 SEHNR, CDR2 FQNEAQ (reference sequence). The CDR3 runs to 14 residues. In the original workflow: Estimated nucleated cell counts came from reference gene primer amplification. Some clones are missing from TCRdb's copy, which holds only in-frame ones; the method was immunoSEQ multiplex PCR. V and J calls and clone size follow that table, whereas D and trimming were derived from the DNA. In the table there are 56,000 or so clones, 89% of which are singletons.

The sequenced sample was peripheral blood. The chain joins TRBV7-9 to TRBJ2-2; D may be TRBD1 (5 bases). This clonotype was obtained from a woman aged 55-70 years with COVID-19, enrolled during active disease. The CDR3 is CASSLTQGSGELFF. CDR3 sequence (DNA): TGTGCCAGCAGTTTAACCCAGGGAAGCGGGGAGCTGTTTTTT.